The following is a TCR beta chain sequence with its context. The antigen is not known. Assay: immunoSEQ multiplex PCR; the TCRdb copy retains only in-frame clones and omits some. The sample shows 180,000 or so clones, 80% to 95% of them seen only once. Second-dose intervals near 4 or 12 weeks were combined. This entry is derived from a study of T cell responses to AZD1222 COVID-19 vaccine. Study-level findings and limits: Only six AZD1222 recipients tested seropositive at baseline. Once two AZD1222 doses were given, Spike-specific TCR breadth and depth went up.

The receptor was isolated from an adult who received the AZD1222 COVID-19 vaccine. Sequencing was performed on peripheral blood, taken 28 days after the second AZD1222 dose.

The DNA of the CDR3 is TGCGCCAGCAGCCCGACCGGACAGGGTGATAGGTATAGCAATCAGCCCCAGCATTTT. Encoded protein: CASSPTGQGDRYSNQPQHF. The rearrangement joins TRBV10-1 to TRBJ1-5, with 8 nucleotides matching TRBD1. From germline, CDR1 is WNHNN and CDR2 SYGVQD (reference sequence). The CDR3 length is 19 residues. V was pared by 6 bases and J by 0 bases, with 16 bases of the junction left unmatched.